The rows below give T cell receptor beta chains drawn from one sample of a study of human T cells and chemical hapten exposure. One entry per CDR3 protein, called by TCRdb with MiXCR from the RACE reads. The data contain tens of thousands of distinct CDR3 sequences, roughly 11% of them singletons. The specimen comprised whole blood, sampled in connection with sensitization to the hapten diphenylcyclopropenone (DPC). These receptors came from a woman between 50 and 59 years old with alopecia areata. Some clones in this sample may be carry-over from other donors' samples. Each CDR3 is given with its conserved first and last residue. Each record gives: J gene, clone size, D gene, V gene, CDR3 DNA, CDR3 protein. D genes are given only for firm matches. Not all rows give a size; the values are once, few, many and, for expanded clones, a class.

J gene: TRBJ2-6
clone size: many
D gene: -
V gene: TRBV5-1
CDR3 DNA: TGCGCCAGCAGCTTGCTCCCCCCGGGCTCTGGGGCCAACGTCCTGACTTTC
CDR3 protein: CASSLLPPGSGANVLTF

J gene: TRBJ1-4
clone size: many
D gene: TRBD1
V gene: TRBV28
CDR3 DNA: TGTGCCAGCAGCAGCATACAGGGGGGCGCTAATGAAAAACTGTTTTTT
CDR3 protein: CASSSIQGGANEKLFF

J gene: TRBJ2-7
clone size: -
D gene: -
V gene: TRBV5-1
CDR3 DNA: TGCGCCAGCAGCGACCAGGGTTACGAGCAGTACTTC
CDR3 protein: CASSDQGYEQYF

J gene: TRBJ2-1
clone size: few
D gene: TRBD1
V gene: TRBV4-2
CDR3 DNA: TGTGCCAGCAGCCTGGCGGGGGACAGGGTAAACAATGAGCAGTTCTTC
CDR3 protein: CASSLAGDRVNNEQFF

J gene: TRBJ1-3
clone size: many
D gene: -
V gene: TRBV7-2
CDR3 DNA: TGTGCCAGCAGTCGGGACATTGGGGGAAACACCATATATTTT
CDR3 protein: CASSRDIGGNTIYF

J gene: TRBJ1-1
clone size: many
D gene: TRBD1
V gene: TRBV2
CDR3 DNA: TGTGCCAGCAGTGATCCGGCTCAGGGGGCAGTCCGAGCGAACACTGAAGCTTTCTTT
CDR3 protein: CASSDPAQGAVRANTEAFF

J gene: TRBJ2-3
clone size: few
D gene: -
V gene: TRBV28
CDR3 DNA: TGTGCCAGCAGTCCTGGCTACACAGATACGCAGTATTTT
CDR3 protein: CASSPGYTDTQYF

J gene: TRBJ2-5
clone size: many
D gene: TRBD2
V gene: TRBV18
CDR3 DNA: TGTGCCAGCTCACCGGCGGGAGCCGTTCAAGAGACCCAGTACTTC
CDR3 protein: CASSPAGAVQETQYF

J gene: TRBJ2-2
clone size: few
D gene: -
V gene: TRBV27
CDR3 DNA: TGTGCCAGCAGTTTGCTGTCCCTTAACGGGAGATTAACCGGGGAGCTGTTTTTT
CDR3 protein: CASSLLSLNGRLTGELFF

J gene: TRBJ2-6
clone size: -
D gene: TRBD1
V gene: TRBV4-2
CDR3 DNA: TGTGCCAGCAGCCAACTACACCGTTTTCCAGGACAGGGGACCTCTGGGGCCAACGTCCTGACTTTC
CDR3 protein: CASSQLHRFPGQGTSGANVLTF

J gene: TRBJ2-2
clone size: -
D gene: TRBD2
V gene: TRBV28
CDR3 DNA: TGTGCCAGCAGCAGTCCCGGGACTAGCGGGACCGGGGAGCTGTTTTTT
CDR3 protein: CASSSPGTSGTGELFF

J gene: TRBJ1-1
clone size: many
D gene: -
V gene: TRBV2
CDR3 DNA: TGTGCCAGCACTTTCCGCCCCCAGACTGAAGCTTTCTTT
CDR3 protein: CASTFRPQTEAFF

J gene: TRBJ2-3
clone size: many
D gene: TRBD2
V gene: TRBV7-2
CDR3 DNA: TGTGCCAGCAGCTTAGTCTCCCTAGCGGGAGGAACAGATACGCAGTATTTT
CDR3 protein: CASSLVSLAGGTDTQYF

J gene: TRBJ2-5
clone size: few
D gene: TRBD1
V gene: TRBV3-1
CDR3 DNA: TGTGCCAGCAGCCAAGGGGACAGGGGTTTGGAGACCCAGTACTTC
CDR3 protein: CASSQGDRGLETQYF

J gene: TRBJ1-6
clone size: few
D gene: -
V gene: TRBV4-2
CDR3 DNA: TGTGCCAGCAGCCAAGGTCGGGGGGTCGTAAATTCACCCCTCCACTTT
CDR3 protein: CASSQGRGVVNSPLHF